A selection of T cell receptor beta chains follows, all from one sample in a study of T cell clusters in autoimmune cytopenias. TCRdb re-called the multiplex PCR reads, yielding one record per CDR3 amino acid sequence without DNA. This listing includes around 9,500 distinct CDR3 sequences. Sequences were obtained from peripheral blood. The receptors were gathered from a human donor with an autoimmune cytopenia or autoimmune hepatitis (not recorded which). CDR3s include the opening cysteine and the closing phenylalanine or tryptophan. The size of a clone is reported for some rows only, either as once, few or many, or as a class for expanded clones.

clone_size: -; j_call: TRBJ2-3; v_call: TRBV19; cdr3_aa: CASSIYRGRADTQYF
clone_size: -; j_call: TRBJ2-3; v_call: TRBV5-1; cdr3_aa: CASANAGTTDTQYF
clone_size: -; j_call: TRBJ1-5; v_call: TRBV6-4; cdr3_aa: CASSATGEGNQPQHF
clone_size: -; j_call: TRBJ1-2; v_call: TRBV28; cdr3_aa: CASSLSLGNYGYTF
clone_size: -; j_call: TRBJ1-3; v_call: TRBV5-4; cdr3_aa: CASSLDLSGNTIYF
clone_size: medium-sized; j_call: TRBJ1-6; v_call: TRBV13; cdr3_aa: CASSLQGNNFKYSPLHF
clone_size: -; j_call: TRBJ2-7; v_call: TRBV5-1; cdr3_aa: CASSLDREDEQYF
clone_size: -; j_call: TRBJ1-2; v_call: TRBV12-3/TRBV12-4; cdr3_aa: CASRSDVDNYGYTF
clone_size: -; j_call: TRBJ1-1; v_call: TRBV5-4; cdr3_aa: CASSLLTPNTEAFF
clone_size: -; j_call: TRBJ2-5; v_call: TRBV20-1; cdr3_aa: CSARDLPSGRTQYF
clone_size: -; j_call: TRBJ2-7; v_call: TRBV28; cdr3_aa: CASSSVDGDYRLQYF
clone_size: -; j_call: TRBJ2-1; v_call: TRBV6-1; cdr3_aa: CASSYDHRGVYNEQFF
clone_size: medium-sized; j_call: TRBJ1-5; v_call: TRBV27; cdr3_aa: CASSLVGGNQPQHF
clone_size: -; j_call: TRBJ2-6; v_call: TRBV10-3; cdr3_aa: CAISLGQLRSGANVLTF
clone_size: medium-sized; j_call: TRBJ1-2; v_call: TRBV5-6; cdr3_aa: CASSLGSSNYGYTF
clone_size: -; j_call: TRBJ1-4; v_call: TRBV4-3; cdr3_aa: CASSQRTPNEKLFF
clone_size: -; j_call: TRBJ1-2; v_call: TRBV5-5; cdr3_aa: CASSLGPGQGNYGYTF
clone_size: -; j_call: TRBJ2-1; v_call: TRBV5-6; cdr3_aa: CASSLKGGRAGNEQFF
clone_size: -; j_call: TRBJ2-1; v_call: TRBV20-1; cdr3_aa: CRISGRRNEQFF
clone_size: medium-sized; j_call: TRBJ2-2; v_call: TRBV7-6; cdr3_aa: CASSLDPLGQGGGTGELFF
clone_size: -; j_call: TRBJ2-2; v_call: TRBV11-2; cdr3_aa: CASSQDRVTGELFF
clone_size: -; j_call: TRBJ2-4; v_call: TRBV20-1; cdr3_aa: CSAPRTSSGPYIQYF
clone_size: medium-sized; j_call: TRBJ2-7; v_call: TRBV6-6; cdr3_aa: CASSYSGSPYEQYF
clone_size: medium-sized; j_call: TRBJ2-1; v_call: TRBV19; cdr3_aa: CASSIQGSYNEQFF
clone_size: medium-sized; j_call: TRBJ2-1; v_call: TRBV19; cdr3_aa: CASRPQRGPSYNEQFF
clone_size: medium-sized; j_call: TRBJ2-1; v_call: TRBV5-6; cdr3_aa: CASRTSGGPGEQFF
clone_size: -; j_call: TRBJ2-1; v_call: TRBV20-1; cdr3_aa: CSARGWGKGDNEQFF
clone_size: -; j_call: TRBJ1-2; v_call: TRBV6-1; cdr3_aa: CASGRGTEYGYTF
clone_size: -; j_call: TRBJ1-1; v_call: TRBV5-1; cdr3_aa: CASSLEWTGRNAEAFF
clone_size: medium-sized; j_call: TRBJ2-5; v_call: TRBV27; cdr3_aa: CASLSPGTQYF
clone_size: medium-sized; j_call: TRBJ2-1; v_call: TRBV18; cdr3_aa: CASSLGGGDNEQFF
clone_size: medium-sized; j_call: TRBJ2-1; v_call: TRBV6-1; cdr3_aa: CASSTGVNEQFF
clone_size: -; j_call: TRBJ1-4; v_call: TRBV6-1; cdr3_aa: CASSELQGGREKLFF
clone_size: medium-sized; j_call: TRBJ2-1; v_call: TRBV19; cdr3_aa: CASSQLANEQFF
clone_size: -; j_call: TRBJ2-1; v_call: TRBV4-1; cdr3_aa: CASSQDNSGYNEQFF
clone_size: -; j_call: TRBJ1-1; v_call: TRBV5-1; cdr3_aa: CASSFRSGGTEAFF
clone_size: -; j_call: TRBJ2-5; v_call: TRBV13; cdr3_aa: CASSPLGWGGQETQYF
clone_size: medium-sized; j_call: TRBJ1-1; v_call: TRBV29-1; cdr3_aa: CSVDSRVLNTEAFF
clone_size: medium-sized; j_call: TRBJ2-3; v_call: TRBV5-4; cdr3_aa: CASSHGGLAVTDTQYF
clone_size: medium-sized; j_call: TRBJ1-1; v_call: TRBV6-5; cdr3_aa: CASSIQALNTEAFF
clone_size: -; j_call: TRBJ1-1; v_call: TRBV6-1; cdr3_aa: CASSVGYGRTEAFF
clone_size: -; j_call: TRBJ2-7; v_call: TRBV7-2; cdr3_aa: CASSLQSTGIVAYEQYF
clone_size: -; j_call: TRBJ1-1; v_call: TRBV19; cdr3_aa: CASSSQGEGTEAFF
clone_size: medium-sized; j_call: TRBJ1-6; v_call: TRBV28; cdr3_aa: CASSFLNSPLHF
clone_size: -; j_call: TRBJ2-5; v_call: TRBV20-1; cdr3_aa: CSARRTSGGGSGTQYF
clone_size: -; j_call: TRBJ2-5; v_call: TRBV6-2/TRBV6-3; cdr3_aa: CASTSVGEGEETQYF
clone_size: -; j_call: TRBJ1-4; v_call: TRBV9; cdr3_aa: CASSVGSLVMEKLFF
clone_size: -; j_call: TRBJ1-1; v_call: TRBV27; cdr3_aa: CASTLGRWGLGKAFF
clone_size: medium-sized; j_call: TRBJ1-2; v_call: TRBV6-2/TRBV6-3; cdr3_aa: CASERDSGVGGYTF